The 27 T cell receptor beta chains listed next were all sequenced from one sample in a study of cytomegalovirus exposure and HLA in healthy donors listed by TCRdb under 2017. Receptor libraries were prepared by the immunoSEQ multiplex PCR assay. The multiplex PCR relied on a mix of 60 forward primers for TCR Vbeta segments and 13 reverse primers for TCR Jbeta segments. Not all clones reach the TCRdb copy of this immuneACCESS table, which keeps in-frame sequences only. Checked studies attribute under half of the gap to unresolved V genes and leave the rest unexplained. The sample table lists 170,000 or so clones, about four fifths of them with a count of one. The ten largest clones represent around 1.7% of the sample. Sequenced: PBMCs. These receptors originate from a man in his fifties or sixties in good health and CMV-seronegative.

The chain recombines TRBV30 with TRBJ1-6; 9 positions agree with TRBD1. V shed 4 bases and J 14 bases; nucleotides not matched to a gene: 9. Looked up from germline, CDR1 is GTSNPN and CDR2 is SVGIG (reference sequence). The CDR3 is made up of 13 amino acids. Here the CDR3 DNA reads TGTGCCTGGAATATAAGGGGACAGGGTACCCTCCACTTT. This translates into CAWNIRGQGTLHF.

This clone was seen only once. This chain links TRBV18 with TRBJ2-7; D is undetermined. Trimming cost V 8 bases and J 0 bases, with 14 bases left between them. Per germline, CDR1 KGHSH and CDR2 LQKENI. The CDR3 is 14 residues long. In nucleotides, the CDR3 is TGTGCCAGCCGATACAGTAGTTCCTCCTACGAGCAGTACTTC. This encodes CASRYSSSSYEQYF. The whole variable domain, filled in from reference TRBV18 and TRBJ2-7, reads NAGVMQNPRHLVRRRGQEARLRCSPMKGHSHVYWYRQLPEEGLKFMVYLQKENIIDESGMPKERFSAEFPKEGPSILRIQQVVRGDSAAYFCASRYSSSSYEQYFGPGTRLTVT.

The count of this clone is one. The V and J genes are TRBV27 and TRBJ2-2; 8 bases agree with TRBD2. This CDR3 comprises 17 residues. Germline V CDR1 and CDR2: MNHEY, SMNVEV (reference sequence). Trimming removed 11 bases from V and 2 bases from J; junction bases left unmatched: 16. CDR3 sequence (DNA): TGTGCCCGGGCTTTACAGGGACTAGTGTTAAACACCGGGGAGCTGTTTTTT. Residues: CARALQGLVLNTGELFF.

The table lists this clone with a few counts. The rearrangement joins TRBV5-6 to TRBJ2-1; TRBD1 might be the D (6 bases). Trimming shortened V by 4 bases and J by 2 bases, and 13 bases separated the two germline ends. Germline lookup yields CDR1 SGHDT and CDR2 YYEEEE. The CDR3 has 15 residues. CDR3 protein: CASSRAGVPYNEQFF. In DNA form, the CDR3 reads TGTGCCAGCAGCCGGGCAGGGGTTCCCTACAATGAGCAGTTCTTC.

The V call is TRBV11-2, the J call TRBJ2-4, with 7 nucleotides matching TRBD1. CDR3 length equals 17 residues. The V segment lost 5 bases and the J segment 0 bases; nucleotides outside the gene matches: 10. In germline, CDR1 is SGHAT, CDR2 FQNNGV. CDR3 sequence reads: CASSITGAAIAKNIQYF. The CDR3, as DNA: TGTGCCAGCAGCATCACAGGGGCCGCCATAGCCAAAAACATTCAGTACTTC. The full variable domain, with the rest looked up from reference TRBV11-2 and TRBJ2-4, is EAGVAQSPRYKIIEKRQSVAFWCNPISGHATLYWYQQILGQGPKLLIQFQNNGVVDDSQLPKDRFSAERLKGVDSTLKIQPAKLEDSAVYLCASSITGAAIAKNIQYFGAGTRLSVL.

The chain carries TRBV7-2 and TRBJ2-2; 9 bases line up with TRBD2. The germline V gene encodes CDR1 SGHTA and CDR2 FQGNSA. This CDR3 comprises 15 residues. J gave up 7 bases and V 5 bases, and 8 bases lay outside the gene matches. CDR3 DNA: TGTGCCAGCAGCCGTAGCGGGGGAGAAATCGGGGAGCTGTTTTTT. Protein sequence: CASSRSGGEIGELFF.

For the CDR3, the DNA is TGTGCCAGCAGTTTCAGGGGGTCTGGAAACACCATATATTTT. This encodes CASSFRGSGNTIYF. This rearrangement joins TRBV27 to TRBJ1-3, with TRBD1 matching 7 bases. From germline, CDR1 is MNHEY and CDR2 SMNVEV (reference sequence). With V trimmed by 3 bases and J by 1 base, 0 bases remained unmatched. CDR3 length equals 14 residues.

CDR3 loop: CAVTGSYGYTF. Written as DNA, the CDR3 is TGTGCCGTTACAGGGAGTTATGGCTACACCTTC. The chain couples TRBV28 to TRBJ1-2, with TRBD1 as a possible D gene (6 bases). Germline lookup yields CDR1 MDHEN and CDR2 SYDVKM. With 11 bases removed from V and 5 bases from J, the gap between germline ends came to 12 bases. The CDR3 length is 11 residues.

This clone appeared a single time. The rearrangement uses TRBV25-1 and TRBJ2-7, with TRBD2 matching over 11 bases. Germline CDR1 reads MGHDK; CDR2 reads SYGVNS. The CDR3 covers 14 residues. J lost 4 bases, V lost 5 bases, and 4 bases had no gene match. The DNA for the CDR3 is TGTGCCAGCAGTTTGGCTAGCGGGGGGTACGAGCAGTACTTC. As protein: CASSLASGGYEQYF.

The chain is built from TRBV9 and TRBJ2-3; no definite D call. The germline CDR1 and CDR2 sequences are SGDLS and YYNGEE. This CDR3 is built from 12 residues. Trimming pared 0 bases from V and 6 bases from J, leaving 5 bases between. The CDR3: CASSVAGDTQYF. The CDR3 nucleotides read TGTGCCAGCAGCGTAGCCGGGGATACGCAGTATTTT. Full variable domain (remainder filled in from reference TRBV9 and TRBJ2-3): DSGVTQTPKHLITATGQRVTLRCSPRSGDLSVYWYQQSLDQGLQFLIQYYNGEERAKGNILERFSAQQFPDLHSELNLSSLELGDSALYFCASSVAGDTQYFGPGTRLTVL.

The CDR3 is CASSQGRGVTNEKLFF. The CDR3 DNA follows: TGCGCCAGCAGCCAAGGGAGGGGCGTGACTAATGAAAAACTGTTTTTT. V usage is TRBV4-3 and J usage is TRBJ1-4, with a tentative D call TRBD1 (5 bases). This CDR3 contains 16 residues. V dropped 1 base and J dropped 2 bases, with 11 bases sitting between them. Germline V gene sequence: CDR1 LGHNA, CDR2 YSLEER.

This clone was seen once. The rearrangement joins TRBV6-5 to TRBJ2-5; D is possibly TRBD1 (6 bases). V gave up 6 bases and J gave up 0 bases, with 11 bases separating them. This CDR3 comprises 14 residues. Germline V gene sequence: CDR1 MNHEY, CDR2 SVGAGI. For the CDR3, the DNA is TGTGCCAGCAGCCTCGGACAGTACCAAGAGACCCAGTACTTC. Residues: CASSLGQYQETQYF.

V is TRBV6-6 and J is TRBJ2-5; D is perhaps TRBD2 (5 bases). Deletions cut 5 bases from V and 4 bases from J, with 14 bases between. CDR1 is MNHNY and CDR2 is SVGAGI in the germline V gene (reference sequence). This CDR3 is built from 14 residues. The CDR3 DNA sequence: TGTGCCAGCAGTCAACACCAAGCGGCAGAGACCCAGTACTTC. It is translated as CASSQHQAAETQYF.

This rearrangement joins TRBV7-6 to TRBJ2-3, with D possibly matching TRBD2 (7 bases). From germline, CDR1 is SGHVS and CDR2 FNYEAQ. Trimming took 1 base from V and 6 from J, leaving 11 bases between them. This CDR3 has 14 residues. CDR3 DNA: TGTGCCAGCAGCTTAGGGGGAGGGGGGGATACGCAGTATTTT. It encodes CASSLGGGGDTQYF.

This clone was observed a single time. The CDR3 region has the DNA TGTGCCAGTAAACTCTCAAGTAGCAATCAGCCCCAGCATTTT. Protein: CASKLSSSNQPQHF. The chain joins TRBV19 to TRBJ1-5; unclear D gene. Trimming cost V 7 bases and J 0 bases, with 10 bases left between them. This CDR3 contains 14 residues. Per germline, CDR1 LNHDA and CDR2 SQIVND (reference sequence).

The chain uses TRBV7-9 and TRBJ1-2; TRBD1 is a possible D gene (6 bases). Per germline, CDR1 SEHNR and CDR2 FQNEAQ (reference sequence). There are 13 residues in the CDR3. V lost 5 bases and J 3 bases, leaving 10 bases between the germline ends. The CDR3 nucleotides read TGTGCCAGCAGCCCACAGGGAGACTATGGCTACACCTTC. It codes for CASSPQGDYGYTF.

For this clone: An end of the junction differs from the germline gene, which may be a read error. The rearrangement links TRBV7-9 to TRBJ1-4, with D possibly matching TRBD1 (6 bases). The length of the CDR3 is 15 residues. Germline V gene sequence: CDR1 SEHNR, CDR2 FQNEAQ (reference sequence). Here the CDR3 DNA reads TGTTCCAGCAGCTATAACAGGGTCCGAGGTGAAAAACTGTTTTTT. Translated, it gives CSSSYNRVRGEKLFF.

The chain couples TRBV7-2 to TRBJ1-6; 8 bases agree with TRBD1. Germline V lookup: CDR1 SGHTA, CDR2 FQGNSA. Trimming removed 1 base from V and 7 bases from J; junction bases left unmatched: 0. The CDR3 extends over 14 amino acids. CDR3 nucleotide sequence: TGTGCCAGCAGCTTAGACAGGGGGAATTCACCCCTCCACTTT. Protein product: CASSLDRGNSPLHF. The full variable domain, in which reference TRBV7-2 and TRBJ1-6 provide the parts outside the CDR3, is GAGVSQSPSNKVTEKGKDVELRCDPISGHTALYWYRQSLGQGLEFLIYFQGNSAPDKSGLPSDRFSAERTGGSVSTLTIQRTQQEDSAVYLCASSLDRGNSPLHFGNGTRLTVT.

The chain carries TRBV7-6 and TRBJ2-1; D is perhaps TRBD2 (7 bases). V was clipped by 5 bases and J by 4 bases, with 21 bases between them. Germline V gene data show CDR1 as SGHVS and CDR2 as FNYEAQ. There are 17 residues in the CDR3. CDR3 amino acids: CASSPRGAGNLYNEQFF. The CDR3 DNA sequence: TGTGCCAGCAGCCCCCGGGGGGCGGGAAATCTGTACAATGAGCAGTTCTTC.

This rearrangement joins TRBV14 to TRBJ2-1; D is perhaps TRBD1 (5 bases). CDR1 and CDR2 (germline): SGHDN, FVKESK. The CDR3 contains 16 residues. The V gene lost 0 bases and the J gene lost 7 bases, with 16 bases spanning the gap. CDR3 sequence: CASSQEATAPGNEQFF. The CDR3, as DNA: TGTGCCAGCAGCCAAGAGGCCACGGCTCCAGGGAATGAGCAGTTCTTC.

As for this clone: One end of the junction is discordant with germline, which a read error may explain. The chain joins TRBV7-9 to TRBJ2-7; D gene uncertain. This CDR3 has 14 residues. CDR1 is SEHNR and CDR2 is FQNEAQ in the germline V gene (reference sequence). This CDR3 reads CSSSLPLRSEQQYF. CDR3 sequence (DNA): TGTTCCAGCAGCTTGCCCCTTCGGAGCGAACAGCAGTACTTC.

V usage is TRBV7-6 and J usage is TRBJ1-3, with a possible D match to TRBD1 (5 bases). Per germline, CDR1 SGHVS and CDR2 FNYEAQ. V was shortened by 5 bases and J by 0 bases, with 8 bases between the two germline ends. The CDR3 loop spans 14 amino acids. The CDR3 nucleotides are TGTGCCAGCAGCACTCAGGGCTCTGGAAACACCATATATTTT. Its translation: CASSTQGSGNTIYF.

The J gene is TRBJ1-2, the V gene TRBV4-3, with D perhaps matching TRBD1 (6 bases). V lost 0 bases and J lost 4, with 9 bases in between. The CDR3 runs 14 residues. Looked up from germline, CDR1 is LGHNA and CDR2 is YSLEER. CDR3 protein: CASSQDGGGYGYTF. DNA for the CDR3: TGCGCCAGCAGCCAAGATGGGGGCGGCTATGGCTACACCTTC.

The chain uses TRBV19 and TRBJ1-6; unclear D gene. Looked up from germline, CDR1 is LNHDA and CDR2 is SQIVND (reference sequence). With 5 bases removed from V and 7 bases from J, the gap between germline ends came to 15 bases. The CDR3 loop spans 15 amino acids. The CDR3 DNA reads TGTGCCAGTAGTTCTGTGGAGGGAGTCAATTCACCCCTCCACTTT. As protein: CASSSVEGVNSPLHF.

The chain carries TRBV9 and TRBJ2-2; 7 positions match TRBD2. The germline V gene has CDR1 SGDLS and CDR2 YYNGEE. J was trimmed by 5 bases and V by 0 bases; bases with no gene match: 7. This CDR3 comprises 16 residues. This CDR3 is CASSVAPSGNTGELFF. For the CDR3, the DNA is TGTGCCAGCAGCGTAGCGCCTAGCGGAAATACCGGGGAGCTGTTTTTT. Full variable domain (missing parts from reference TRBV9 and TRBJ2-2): DSGVTQTPKHLITATGQRVTLRCSPRSGDLSVYWYQQSLDQGLQFLIQYYNGEERAKGNILERFSAQQFPDLHSELNLSSLELGDSALYFCASSVAPSGNTGELFFGEGSRLTVL.

The CDR3 DNA sequence: TGTGCCAGCAGCTTACGGGCTAGCGGGGCTTCACAAGAGACCCAGTACTTC. It specifies CASSLRASGASQETQYF. The rearrangement joins TRBV7-2 to TRBJ2-5; 9 bases agree with TRBD2. Trimming took 2 bases from V and 2 from J; bases not matched to a gene: 9. Germline V lookup: CDR1 SGHTA, CDR2 FQGNSA. This CDR3 is 17 amino acids long.

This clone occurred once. CDR3 sequence: CASSMGRDRDTQYF. In DNA form, the CDR3 reads TGTGCCAGTAGTATGGGGAGGGACCGAGATACGCAGTATTTT. V is TRBV19 and J is TRBJ2-3, with TRBD2 matching over 7 bases. Germline V gene lookup returns CDR1 LNHDA and CDR2 SQIVND (reference sequence). The J segment lost 5 bases and the V segment lost 3 bases, leaving 5 bases of the junction unmatched. The CDR3 runs 14 residues.